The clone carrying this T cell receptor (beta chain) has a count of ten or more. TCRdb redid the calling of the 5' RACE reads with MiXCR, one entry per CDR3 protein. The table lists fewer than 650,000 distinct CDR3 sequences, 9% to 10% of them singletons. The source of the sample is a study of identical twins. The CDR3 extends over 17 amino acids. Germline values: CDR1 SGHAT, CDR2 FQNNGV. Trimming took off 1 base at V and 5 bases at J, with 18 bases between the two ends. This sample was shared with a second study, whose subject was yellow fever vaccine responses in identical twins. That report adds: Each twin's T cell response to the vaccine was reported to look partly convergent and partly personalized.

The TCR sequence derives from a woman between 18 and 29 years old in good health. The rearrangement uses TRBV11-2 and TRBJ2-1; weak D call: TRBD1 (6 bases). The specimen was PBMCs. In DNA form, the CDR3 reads TGTGCCAGCAGCTTAGGATGGTTTGTTCAGGGGCACAATGAGCAGTTCTTC. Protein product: CASSLGWFVQGHNEQFF.